This T cell receptor (beta chain) was captured in a study of T-cell memory formation after mild COVID-19. TCRdb itself ran the 5' RACE reads through MiXCR, one entry per CDR3 protein. The data contain approximately 260,000 distinct CDR3 sequences, over 15% of them singletons. Notes on the study in general: Contracting clones from day 15 to 85 had balanced CD4/CD8; later expanders favoured CD4+. Second-wave clones peaking on day 37 lacked confirmed SARS-CoV-2 specificity.

Comment on this clonotype: Its matching antigen is unknown.

The sequence came from a young man who had mild COVID-19 (a few samples of this study predate the infection). Cell type and time point are not known. The sample comprised PBMCs or a T cell subset sorted from them (not recorded which).

The CDR3 reads CASSLTGDPNQPQHF. CDR3 bases: TGCGCCAGCAGCTTGACAGGGGACCCCAATCAGCCCCAGCATTTT. The chain links TRBV5-1 to TRBJ1-5; 7 nucleotides align to TRBD1. The CDR3 runs to 15 residues. Germline values: CDR1 SGHRS, CDR2 YFSETQ. The junction had 4 bases not matched to a gene; V was cut back by 1 base and J by 3 bases.